This paragraph covers one T cell receptor (beta chain) sequence. This clone was seen a single time. No cognate antigen has been identified for it. No base quality information exists; no much larger clone differs at one position. The library was made by the immunoSEQ multiplex PCR assay. This is the immuneACCESS table as TCRdb keeps it, with only in-frame sequences that have V and J called. A part of the clones is gone; compared with another copy, unresolved V genes explain less than half, and the rest is unexplained. Across this sample there are approximately 130,000 clones, with roughly 86% seen only once. The biggest ten clones account for 2.9% of the sample. This sample was taken from a study of control samples from healthy donors and cancer patients (dated by TCRdb to the early 2020s). Based on the germline V gene, the CDR1 and CDR2 sequences are SGDLS and YYNGEE. Counted from cysteine to phenylalanine, this CDR3 has 17 amino acids. Only the CDR3 part of the read is kept: 51 bases, read in frame from the first base. Germline trimming: 0 bases from V, 4 bases from J; junction bases outside gene matches: 10.

This TCR came from a man aged 60 to 69 in good health. Sequencing input: blood. The V and J segments used are TRBV9 and TRBJ2-5, with 9 middle bases fitting TRBD2. The CDR3 protein sequence reads: CASSVGSSGGGLETQYF. The nucleotide sequence reads TGTGCCAGCAGCGTAGGTAGTAGCGGGGGCGGACTAGAGACCCAGTACTTC.